This T cell receptor beta chain comes out of a study of neoadjuvant anti-PD-1 for oral cavity cancer. Assay: immunoSEQ multiplex PCR; the TCRdb copy retains only in-frame clones and omits some. The sample lists over 14,000 clones, about 70% occurring once. The CDR3 has 14 residues. The germline CDR1 and CDR2 sequences are MGHRA and YSYEKL. Trimming stripped 1 base from V and 11 bases from J, with 17 bases between. The receptor was isolated from a person between 35 and 79 years old with oral cavity squamous cell carcinoma. V gene TRBV4-1 combines with J gene TRBJ2-5, with D uncertain. The material was PBMCs, obtained before nivolumab (anti-PD-1) treatment. The CDR3 DNA is TGCGCCAGCAGCCAAGTGGCCGGGTTTAAAACTCAGTACTTC. Its protein product is CASSQVAGFKTQYF.